These 10 T cell receptor beta chains came from one sample sequenced in a study of blood T cells in healthy people across ages. The use of a sample-barcoded 5' primer and a J-beta primer mix characterized a second PCR of roughly 7 to 12 cycles. Each CDR3 protein gets one entry after TCRdb re-called the 5' RACE reads with MiXCR. Of about 800,000 distinct CDR3 sequences in the sample, around 25% were seen once. The sample was also reused in another study, on T cells of mothers and their children.

Sequenced material: blood. The receptors here all came from a boy aged 5-17 years in good health.

This clonotype was detected a few times. This rearrangement joins TRBV30 to TRBJ1-2, with TRBD1 matching 9 bases. Per germline, CDR1 GTSNPN and CDR2 SVGIG (reference sequence). The CDR3 has 12 residues. After removal of 2 bases from V and 7 bases from J, the junction contained 2 bases not matched to a gene. The CDR3 DNA reads TGTGCCTGGAGTACAGGGGGCGTTGGCTACACCTTC. This translates into CAWSTGGVGYTF.

This clonotype came up a few times. The chain has TRBV5-5 and TRBJ2-5; TRBD2 agrees at 7 bases. Judging by the DNA end, TRBJ2-7 fits better; the J call may be wrong. The CDR3 has 17 residues. Germline CDR1 SGHKS, CDR2 YYEKEE (reference sequence). DNA for the CDR3: TGTGCCAGCAGCCCCTGGGCGGGGAGGGAGCGAGCCTACGAGCAGTACTTC. The encoded protein is CASSPWAGRERAYEQYF.

The chain joins TRBV29-1 to TRBJ2-1; 9 positions match TRBD2. CDR1 is SQVTM, CDR2 ANQGSEA, per germline. This CDR3 is built from 13 residues. Trimming cost V 7 bases and J 8 bases; bases outside gene matches: 9. The CDR3 here is CSAVQREVDEQFF. For the CDR3, the DNA is TGCAGCGCCGTCCAGCGGGAGGTCGATGAGCAGTTCTTC.

The CDR3 loop reads CASSPPMGYEQYF. CDR3 coding DNA: TGTGCCAGCAGCCCCCCGATGGGCTACGAGCAGTACTTC. The chain links TRBV7-9 to TRBJ2-7; D is uncertain. Trimming shortened V by 5 bases and J by 3 bases, and 11 bases separated the two germline ends. The V gene's germline CDR1 is SEHNR and CDR2 FQNEAQ (reference sequence). CDR3 length: 13 residues. Supplemented by reference TRBV7-9 and TRBJ2-7, the full variable domain reads DTGVSQNPRHKITKRGQNVTFRCDPISEHNRLYWYRQTLGQGPEFLTYFQNEAQLEKSRLLSDRFSAERPKGSFSTLEIQRTEQGDSAMYLCASSPPMGYEQYFGPGTRLTVT.

This clonotype was recorded a few times. The chain joins TRBV20-1 to TRBJ1-4; D unclear. Looked up from germline, CDR1 is DFQATT and CDR2 is SNEGSKA (reference sequence). V was trimmed by 1 base and J by 0 bases, leaving 9 bases between them. This CDR3 region has 15 residues. The CDR3 DNA sequence: TGCAGTGCTAGAGTGTTAGCTGCAACTAATGAAAAACTGTTTTTT. Translation gives CSARVLAATNEKLFF.

The chain uses TRBV19 and TRBJ2-5; 7 bases are a match to TRBD1. The CDR3 extends over 15 amino acids. The junction had 4 bases not matched to a gene; V was cut back by 1 base and J by 2 bases. Germline V lookup: CDR1 LNHDA, CDR2 SQIVND (reference sequence). CDR3 loop: CASSIVMGQQETQYF. Written as DNA, the CDR3 is TGTGCCAGTAGTATAGTGATGGGACAGCAAGAGACCCAGTACTTC.

This chain links TRBV7-2 with TRBJ2-4; no reliable D call. V was cut by 1 base and J by 8 bases, with 9 bases left in between. This CDR3 contains 13 residues. CDR1 is SGHTA and CDR2 is FQGNSA in the germline V gene. The CDR3 nucleotides are TGTGCCAGCAGCTTAGGGCCCGGGCACATTCAGTACTTC. Translating gives CASSLGPGHIQYF.

A few counts support this clonotype. CDR3 DNA sequence: TGTGCCAGCTCACGTGACAGACCTACAAGCAATGAGCAGTTCTTC. Its protein product is CASSRDRPTSNEQFF. This chain joins TRBV18 and TRBJ2-1; D perhaps matches TRBD1 (5 bases). CDR1 is KGHSH and CDR2 is LQKENI in the germline V gene. CDR3 length equals 15 residues. With 4 bases removed from V and 6 bases from J, the gap between germline ends came to 16 bases.

The chain joins TRBV13 to TRBJ2-1; the match to TRBD2 covers 7 bases. Germline values: CDR1 PRHDT, CDR2 FYEKMQ (reference sequence). V was pared by 5 bases and J by 5 bases, with 15 bases of the junction left unmatched. The CDR3 spans 17 residues. CDR3 sequence reads: CASSLSNSGQINNEQFF. The CDR3 region has the DNA TGTGCCAGCAGCCTCTCAAATAGCGGGCAAATTAACAATGAGCAGTTCTTC.

Details on this clonotype: The junction shows a germline mismatch at one end, possibly a read error. The chain couples TRBV29-1 to TRBJ2-7; TRBD1 aligns across 8 bases. Germline V CDR1 and CDR2: SQVTM, ANQGSEA. This CDR3 spans 15 amino acids. CDR3 in amino acids: CSVEGGTGSFYEQYF. DNA for the CDR3: TGCAGCGTCGAAGGAGGGACAGGCTCCTTCTACGAGCAGTACTTC.